Listed here are 24 T cell receptor beta chains from one sample, sequenced in a study of beta chain features in type 1 diabetes. Expressed TCRB transcripts were sequenced because the isolated RNA had all been reverse transcribed beforehand. Assay: immunoSEQ multiplex PCR; the TCRdb copy retains only in-frame clones and omits some. Of 970,000 or so clones detected, 17% appear once; the ten largest clones hold 0.02% to 0.03%. The sequenced sample consisted of naive CD4+ T cells from blood. These receptors came from a young woman in good health.

This clone was counted a few times. J is TRBJ2-7 and V is TRBV30; 7 nucleotides line up with TRBD1. The V segment lost 0 bases and the J segment 0 bases; nucleotides outside the gene matches: 11. Germline CDR1 reads GTSNPN; CDR2 reads SVGIG (reference sequence). This CDR3 has 17 residues. CDR3 bases: TGTGCCTGGAGTGTCCCCGACAGGGCGATGAACTCCTACGAGCAGTACTTC. This gives the protein CAWSVPDRAMNSYEQYF.

The table lists this clone with a few counts. The rearrangement uses TRBV2 and TRBJ1-2; D gene unclear. The CDR3 spans 17 residues. Germline V lookup: CDR1 SNHLY, CDR2 FYNNEI. The V end lost 3 bases, the J end lost 4 bases, and 21 bases lay between the germline ends. Here the CDR3 reads CASSEQAVRGSAYGYTF. CDR3 nucleotides: TGTGCCAGCAGTGAGCAAGCAGTCAGAGGGTCCGCCTATGGCTACACCTTC.

The chain combines TRBV2 with TRBJ2-7; D is ambiguous. This CDR3 contains 15 residues. CDR1 is SNHLY, CDR2 FYNNEI, per germline. V gave up 3 bases and J gave up 3 bases, with 15 bases separating them. CDR3 coding DNA: TGTGCCAGCAGTGATGGTGCCGATTGGAACTACGAGCAGTACTTC. It yields the protein CASSDGADWNYEQYF.

This clone occurred a few times. The rearrangement joins TRBV7-9 to TRBJ2-3, with 8 bases aligning to TRBD2. The CDR3 spans 15 residues. Looked up from germline, CDR1 is SEHNR and CDR2 is FQNEAQ (reference sequence). The trim removed 6 bases at V and 7 bases at J, leaving 12 bases unmatched. The CDR3 DNA sequence: TGTGCCAGCAGAGAGGGTAATAGCGGGACGAATACGCAGTATTTT. Protein product: CASREGNSGTNTQYF.

V gene TRBV28 combines with J gene TRBJ2-7, with D tentatively TRBD1 or TRBD2 (5 bases each). V gave up 5 bases and J gave up 4 bases, with 18 bases separating them. The CDR3 loop spans 15 amino acids. Germline V gene sequence: CDR1 MDHEN, CDR2 SYDVKM. The CDR3 DNA sequence: TGTGCCAGCAGTCCAGGGCGGGCAGGCACTTACGAGCAGTACTTC. This translates into CASSPGRAGTYEQYF.

Only a few counts were recorded for this clone. The chain carries TRBV2 and TRBJ2-7; no definite D call. The CDR3 has 15 amino acids. Trimming cost V 4 bases and J 3 bases, with 16 bases left between them. The germline V gene has CDR1 SNHLY and CDR2 FYNNEI. The CDR3 coding sequence is TGTGCCAGCAGTGTAGATAGGTCCCCTTTCTACGAGCAGTACTTC. Translating it yields CASSVDRSPFYEQYF.

The chain has TRBV5-1 and TRBJ2-1; 7 bases align to TRBD2. The length of the CDR3 is 15 residues. The trim removed 0 bases at V and 6 bases at J, leaving 6 bases unmatched. Germline lookup yields CDR1 SGHRS and CDR2 YFSETQ. The CDR3 region is CASSLEAGTGNEQFF. The CDR3 DNA reads as TGCGCCAGCAGCTTGGAAGCGGGAACTGGCAATGAGCAGTTCTTC.

J is TRBJ2-7 and V is TRBV9; D gene unclear. Between the trimmed V and J ends, which lost 1 base and 0 bases, there was a span of 11 bases. From germline, CDR1 is SGDLS and CDR2 YYNGEE. CDR3 length: 15 residues. The CDR3 DNA reads TGTGCCAGCAGCGTATCCCCCTTGAGCTCCTACGAGCAGTACTTC. Amino acid sequence: CASSVSPLSSYEQYF.

This clone showed up just a few times. V and J are TRBV7-2 and TRBJ2-7; no reliable D call. This CDR3 is built from 12 residues. The ends were cut back, 4 bases at V and 4 bases at J, with 8 bases in the middle. In germline, CDR1 is SGHTA, CDR2 FQGNSA. Here the CDR3 DNA reads TGTGCCAGCAGCTCTGGGTGGTACGAGCAGTACTTC. The encoded protein is CASSSGWYEQYF.

The genes are TRBV7-9 and TRBJ1-1; perhaps TRBD1 as D (5 bases). The V gene's germline CDR1 is SEHNR and CDR2 FQNEAQ (reference sequence). V was trimmed by 1 base and J by 1 base, leaving 7 bases between them. This CDR3 has 14 amino acids. The CDR3 DNA reads TGTGCCAGCAGCTTAGGGACACCGAACACTGAAGCTTTCTTT. The encoded protein is CASSLGTPNTEAFF. Using reference TRBV7-9 and TRBJ1-1 for the parts outside the CDR3, the full variable domain is DTGVSQNPRHKITKRGQNVTFRCDPISEHNRLYWYRQTLGQGPEFLTYFQNEAQLEKSRLLSDRFSAERPKGSFSTLEIQRTEQGDSAMYLCASSLGTPNTEAFFGQGTRLTVV.

This chain links TRBV19 with TRBJ2-2; D is uncertain. This CDR3 is built from 14 residues. CDR1 and CDR2 (germline): LNHDA, SQIVND (reference sequence). Trimming left V 5 bases short and J 7 bases short, with 14 bases between. The CDR3 DNA is TGTGCCAGTAGTTCTCAGGCACCAAACGGGGAGCTGTTTTTT. Translated: CASSSQAPNGELFF.

This clone was counted only a few times. The chain combines TRBV11-2 with TRBJ2-5; 9 nucleotides match TRBD1. The germline CDR1 and CDR2 sequences are SGHAT and FQNNGV. Trimming removed 5 bases from V and 7 bases from J; junction bases left unmatched: 2. The CDR3 length is 12 residues. CDR3: CASSPDRGTQYF. The CDR3 DNA sequence: TGTGCCAGCAGCCCGGACAGGGGGACCCAGTACTTC.

The genes are TRBV7-2 and TRBJ2-7; weak D call: TRBD1 (6 bases). Per germline, CDR1 SGHTA and CDR2 FQGNSA. V was clipped by 5 bases and J by 4 bases, with 18 bases between them. This CDR3 is built from 15 residues. The CDR3, as DNA: TGTGCCAGCAGCCTTCAGACAGGTCTGGGTTACGAGCAGTACTTC. Protein product: CASSLQTGLGYEQYF.

The rearrangement joins TRBV28 to TRBJ2-2; either TRBD1 or TRBD2 may fit D (6 bases each). The germline CDR1 and CDR2 sequences are MDHEN and SYDVKM. The germline V and J ends were trimmed by 3 bases and 6 bases, with 14 bases remaining between them. The CDR3 has 15 amino acids. CDR3: CASSFSGGRAGELFF. The CDR3 DNA reads TGTGCCAGCAGTTTCTCTGGGGGGCGCGCCGGGGAGCTGTTTTTT.

The chain combines TRBV2 with TRBJ2-3; D gene ambiguous. The CDR3 covers 12 residues. V lost 3 bases, J lost 5 bases, and 6 bases lay in between. The germline V gene has CDR1 SNHLY and CDR2 FYNNEI. DNA of the CDR3: TGTGCCAGCAGTGAGGAACAAGATACGCAGTATTTT. Protein product: CASSEEQDTQYF. Drawing the rest from reference TRBV2 and TRBJ2-3, the complete variable domain is EPEVTQTPSHQVTQMGQEVILRCVPISNHLYFYWYRQILGQKVEFLVSFYNNEISEKSEIFDDQFSVERPDGSNFTLKIRSTKLEDSAMYFCASSEEQDTQYFGPGTRLTVL.

This clone appeared a few times. The genes are TRBV6-6 and TRBJ2-1; no definite D call. The CDR3 length is 16 residues. The V gene's germline CDR1 is MNHNY and CDR2 SVGAGI (reference sequence). Trimming pared 0 bases from V and 10 bases from J, leaving 19 bases between. The CDR3 here is CASSYSMSTPYGEQFF. CDR3 nucleotides: TGTGCCAGCAGTTACTCGATGTCTACCCCCTATGGGGAGCAGTTCTTC.

This clone came up a few times. The V gene is TRBV7-3, the J gene TRBJ2-5; D is undetermined. The V and J ends lost 1 base and 3 bases respectively, with 6 bases between them. The CDR3 has 13 residues. Germline assignment: CDR1 SGHTA and CDR2 FQGTGA. The CDR3 region has the DNA TGTGCCAGCAGCTTAAGGGTTGAAGAGACCCAGTACTTC. It specifies CASSLRVEETQYF.

This clone was counted a few times. The chain carries TRBV11-1 and TRBJ1-1, with no clear D. The CDR3 is made up of 16 amino acids. V was trimmed by 2 bases and J by 0 bases, leaving 13 bases between them. Germline V CDR1 and CDR2: SGHAT, FQDESV (reference sequence). This CDR3 reads CASSLTAEPVNTEAFF. CDR3 bases: TGTGCCAGCAGCTTAACGGCAGAACCAGTGAACACTGAAGCTTTCTTT.

This rearrangement joins TRBV7-8 to TRBJ2-7; D may match TRBD1 or TRBD2 (5 bases each). Germline values: CDR1 SGHVS, CDR2 FQNEAQ. The CDR3 is 13 amino acids. V dropped 2 bases and J dropped 6 bases, with 11 bases sitting between them. The CDR3 spells CASSLIGAAEQYF. DNA of the CDR3: TGTGCCAGCAGCTTAATCGGGGCGGCCGAGCAGTACTTC.

This clone was counted only a few times. This chain links TRBV4-2 with TRBJ2-3, with D perhaps TRBD2 (6 bases). The ends were cut back, 3 bases at V and 4 bases at J, with 17 bases in the middle. Germline CDR1 LGHNA, CDR2 YNFKEQ. The CDR3 totals 16 residues. Written as DNA, the CDR3 is TGTGCCAGCAGCCATCCTGGGGGGAAAAGTGCAGATACGCAGTATTTT. Protein product: CASSHPGGKSADTQYF.

The V call is TRBV4-2, the J call TRBJ2-7; 13 nucleotides line up with TRBD2. The CDR3 runs to 15 residues. From germline, CDR1 is LGHNA and CDR2 YNFKEQ. With 5 bases clipped from V and 3 bases from J, the junction kept 4 bases outside the gene matches. The CDR3 loop reads CASSYGLAGVYEQYF. In nucleotides, the CDR3 is TGTGCCAGCAGCTATGGACTAGCGGGAGTCTACGAGCAGTACTTC.

A few counts support this clone. This chain links TRBV6-5 with TRBJ1-5; D is perhaps TRBD1 (6 bases). The V and J ends lost 6 bases and 3 bases respectively, with 12 bases between them. Per the germline V gene, CDR1 is MNHEY and CDR2 is SVGAGI. The CDR3 covers 14 residues. The CDR3 here is CASSRTAINQPQHF. CDR3 DNA sequence: TGTGCCAGCAGCCGGACAGCGATCAATCAGCCCCAGCATTTT.

This clone was counted a few times. The chain links TRBV25-1 to TRBJ2-7, with TRBD2 matching 12 bases. There are 16 residues in the CDR3. The germline gives CDR1 MGHDK, CDR2 SYGVNS. Unmatched junction bases numbered 6, after V lost 0 bases and J lost 6 bases. CDR3 region: CASSEYETSGSAEQYF. DNA for the CDR3: TGTGCCAGCAGTGAATACGAGACTAGCGGGAGTGCCGAGCAGTACTTC.

This clone occurred a few times. The chain carries TRBV5-4 and TRBJ2-6; 8 bases are a match to TRBD1. J gave up 1 base and V 3 bases, and 9 bases lay outside the gene matches. This CDR3 contains 18 residues. Germline V gene lookup returns CDR1 SGHNT and CDR2 YYREEE (reference sequence). The CDR3: CASSSEDRVWSGANVLTF. CDR3 bases: TGTGCCAGCAGCTCGGAGGACAGGGTCTGGTCTGGGGCCAACGTCCTGACTTTC.